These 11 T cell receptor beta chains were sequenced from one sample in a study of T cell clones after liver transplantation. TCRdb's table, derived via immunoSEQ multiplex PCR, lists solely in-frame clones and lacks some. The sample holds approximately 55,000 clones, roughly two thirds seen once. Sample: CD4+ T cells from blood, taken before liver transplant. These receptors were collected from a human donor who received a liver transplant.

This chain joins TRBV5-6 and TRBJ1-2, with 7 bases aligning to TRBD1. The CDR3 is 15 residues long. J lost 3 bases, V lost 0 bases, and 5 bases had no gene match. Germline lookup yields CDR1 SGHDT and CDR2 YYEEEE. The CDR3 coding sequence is TGTGCCAGCAGCTTGGTAGGGGGCGCCGACTATGGCTACACCTTC. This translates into CASSLVGGADYGYTF.

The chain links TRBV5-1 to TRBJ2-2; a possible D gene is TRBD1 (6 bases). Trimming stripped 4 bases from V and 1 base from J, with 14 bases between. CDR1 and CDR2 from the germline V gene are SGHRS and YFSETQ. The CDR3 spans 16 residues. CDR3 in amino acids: CASSPRDTRNTGELFF. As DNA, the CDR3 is TGCGCCAGCAGCCCCCGGGACACTCGGAACACCGGGGAGCTGTTTTTT.

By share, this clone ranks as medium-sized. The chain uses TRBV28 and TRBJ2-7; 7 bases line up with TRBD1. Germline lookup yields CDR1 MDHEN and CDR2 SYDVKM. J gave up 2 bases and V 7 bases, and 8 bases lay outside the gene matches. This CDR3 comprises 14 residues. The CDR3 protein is CASNVQGPTYEQYF. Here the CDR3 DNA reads TGTGCCAGCAACGTACAGGGGCCGACCTACGAGCAGTACTTC. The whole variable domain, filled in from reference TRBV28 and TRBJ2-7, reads DVKVTQSSRYLVKRTGEKVFLECVQDMDHENMFWYRQDPGLGLRLIYFSYDVKMKEKGDIPEGYSVSREKKERFSLILESASTNQTSMYLCASNVQGPTYEQYFGPGTRLTVT.

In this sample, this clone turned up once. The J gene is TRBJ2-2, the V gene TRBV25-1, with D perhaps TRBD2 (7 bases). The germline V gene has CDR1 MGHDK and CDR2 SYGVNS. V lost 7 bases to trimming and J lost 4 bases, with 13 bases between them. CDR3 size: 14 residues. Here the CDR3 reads CASTWGGPTGELFF. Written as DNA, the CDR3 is TGTGCCAGCACCTGGGGGGGGCCCACCGGGGAGCTGTTTTTT.

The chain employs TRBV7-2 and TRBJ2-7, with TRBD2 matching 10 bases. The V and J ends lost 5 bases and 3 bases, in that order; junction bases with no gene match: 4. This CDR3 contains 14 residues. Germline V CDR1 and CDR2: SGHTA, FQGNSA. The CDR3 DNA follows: TGTGCCAGCAGCCTCCGACTAGCGGGCTACGAGCAGTACTTC. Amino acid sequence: CASSLRLAGYEQYF.

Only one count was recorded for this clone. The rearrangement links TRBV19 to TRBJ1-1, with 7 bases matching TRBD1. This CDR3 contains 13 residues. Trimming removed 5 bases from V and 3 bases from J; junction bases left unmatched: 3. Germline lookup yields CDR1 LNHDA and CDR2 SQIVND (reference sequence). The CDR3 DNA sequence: TGTGCCAGTAGTCGACAGGGAGACACTGAAGCTTTCTTT. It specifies CASSRQGDTEAFF.

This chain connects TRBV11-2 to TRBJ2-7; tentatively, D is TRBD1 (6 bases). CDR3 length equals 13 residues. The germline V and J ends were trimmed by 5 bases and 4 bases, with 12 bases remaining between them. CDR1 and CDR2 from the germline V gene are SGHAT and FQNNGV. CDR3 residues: CASSRDNSYEQYF. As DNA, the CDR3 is TGTGCCAGCAGCCGGGACAACTCGTACGAGCAGTACTTC.

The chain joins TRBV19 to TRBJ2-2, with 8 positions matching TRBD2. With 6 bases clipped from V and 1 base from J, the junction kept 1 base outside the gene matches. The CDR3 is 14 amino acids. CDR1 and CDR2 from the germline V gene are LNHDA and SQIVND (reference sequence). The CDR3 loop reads CASRSGGNTGELFF. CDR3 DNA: TGTGCCAGTAGGAGCGGGGGGAACACCGGGGAGCTGTTTTTT.

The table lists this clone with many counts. For the CDR3, the DNA is TGTGCCAGCAGTGTGGAGGGATTAGGCGGCTACACCTTC. Translating it yields CASSVEGLGGYTF. The chain is built from TRBV6-4 and TRBJ1-2, with D unresolved. The V gene's germline CDR1 is MRHNA and CDR2 SNTAGT. This CDR3 contains 13 residues. V dropped 4 bases and J dropped 8 bases, with 14 bases sitting between them.

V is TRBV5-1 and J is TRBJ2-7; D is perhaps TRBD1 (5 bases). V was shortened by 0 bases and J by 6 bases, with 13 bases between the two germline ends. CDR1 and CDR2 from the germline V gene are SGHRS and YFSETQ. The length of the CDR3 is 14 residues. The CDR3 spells CASSLALQVGEQYF. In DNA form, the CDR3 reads TGCGCCAGCAGCTTGGCCCTACAGGTGGGCGAGCAGTACTTC.

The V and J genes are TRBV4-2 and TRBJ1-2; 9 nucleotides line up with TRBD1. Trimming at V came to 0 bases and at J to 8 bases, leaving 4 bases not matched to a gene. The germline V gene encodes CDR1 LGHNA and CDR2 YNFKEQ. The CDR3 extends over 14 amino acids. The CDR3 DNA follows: TGTGCCAGCAGCCAAGATGGGACAGGGTACGGCTACACCTTC. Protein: CASSQDGTGYGYTF.